This T cell receptor beta chain is drawn from a study of shared clonotypes between healthy human individuals. With respect to this clone: The sample holds other DNA sequences that translate to the same CDR3.

Repertoires were generated with immunoSEQ multiplex PCR, while TCRdb's copy carries only in-frame clones and drops some. The repertoire holds fewer than 1.8 million clones, with roughly 98.5% as singletons. V shed 3 bases and J shed 3 bases, with 8 bases lying between them. The germline V gene encodes CDR1 SEHNR and CDR2 FQNEAQ (reference sequence). The length of the CDR3 is 14 residues. This receptor was taken from a man aged 25 to 45 in good health. The chain couples TRBV7-9 to TRBJ1-4, with D hard to call. The sequencing input was naive CD4+ T cells sorted from blood. Documented subset: CD45RA+ positively selected. CDR3 residues: CASSFSGPNEKLFF. CDR3 sequence (DNA): TGTGCCAGCAGCTTCAGTGGGCCTAATGAAAAACTGTTTTTT.